The 9 T cell receptor beta chains presented below share a single source sample, sequenced in a study of response to subunit inactivated influenza vaccine (dated by TCRdb to 2017 to 2018). Library construction relied on RT-PCR. Sequencing relied on an Illumina HiSeq 2500. TCRdb took the public reads, trimmed them with fastp at Q25, ran MiXCR for clone calling and kept in-frame beta chains. All rows with the same CDR3 protein become a single entry with the most common DNA and genes. The sample profile shows about 500,000 distinct CDR3 sequences; approximately 15% of them were found once. The ten largest clones represent about 3% of the sample. The sequenced sample was CD4+ T cells sorted from PBMCs, obtained approximately 25 months after vaccination. The receptor source for this set is a man between 50 and 75 years old who received an inactivated influenza vaccine. Donor details come from another sample of the same person, matched by shared clones.

This clonotype was seen a handful of times. The chain employs TRBV20-1 and TRBJ2-5; D is perhaps TRBD1 (6 bases). The V and J ends lost 1 base and 5 bases respectively, with 14 bases between them. CDR3 size: 14 residues. Germline CDR1 reads DFQATT; CDR2 reads SNEGSKA (reference sequence). The CDR3 nucleotides are TGCAGTGCTAGAGCGGGACACCCAAGGGAGACCCAGTACTTC. Translated, it gives CSARAGHPRETQYF.

V usage is TRBV20-1 and J usage is TRBJ2-5; 7 bases align to TRBD1. V gave up 5 bases and J gave up 3 bases; unmatched junction bases: 12. The CDR3 spans 15 residues. The germline gives CDR1 DFQATT, CDR2 SNEGSKA (reference sequence). The CDR3 here is CSAPISRDREETQYF. DNA of the CDR3: TGCAGTGCTCCAATCTCAAGGGACAGAGAAGAGACCCAGTACTTC.

V is TRBV10-3 and J is TRBJ2-7, with a possible D match to TRBD2 (6 bases). Trimming cost V 6 bases and J 6 bases, with 18 bases left between them. Germline loops: CDR1 ENHRY, CDR2 SYGVKD. The CDR3 totals 14 residues. As DNA, the CDR3 is TGTGCCATCAGCCTCCTGGACTACTCTAGCGAGCAGTACTTC. The encoded protein is CAISLLDYSSEQYF.

In its sample, this clonotype was seen many times. DNA for the CDR3: TGCAGTGCTAGAGATCAAGGCAGCTATGGCTACACCTTC. Its protein product is CSARDQGSYGYTF. This rearrangement joins TRBV20-1 to TRBJ1-2; D is unresolved. CDR1 and CDR2 (germline): DFQATT, SNEGSKA (reference sequence). There are 13 residues in the CDR3. The V end lost 0 bases, the J end lost 4 bases, and 9 bases lay between the germline ends.

The CDR3 reads CASSSVSGPGELFF. CDR3 in DNA: TGTGCCAGCAGCTCCGTATCAGGGCCCGGGGAGCTGTTTTTT. V usage is TRBV7-3 and J usage is TRBJ2-2; tentatively, D is TRBD1 (5 bases). The CDR3 runs 14 residues. Germline lookup yields CDR1 SGHTA and CDR2 FQGTGA. V lost 4 bases to trimming and J lost 6 bases, with 12 bases between them.

This clonotype has only a few counts. This chain links TRBV29-1 with TRBJ2-5; 8 positions agree with TRBD2. V dropped 7 bases and J dropped 0; count of bases not matched to a gene: 10. Germline loops: CDR1 SQVTM, CDR2 ANQGSEA. CDR3 size: 15 residues. Written as DNA, the CDR3 is TGCAGCGCTATCGGGGTAGCGGGGTACCAAGAGACCCAGTACTTC. Its protein is CSAIGVAGYQETQYF.

In this sample, this clonotype turned up a few times. The CDR3 here is CSARGGQGSQPQHF. In DNA, the CDR3 is TGCAGTGCTAGAGGGGGACAGGGGTCCCAGCCCCAGCATTTT. The genes are TRBV20-1 and TRBJ1-5; 10 bases are shared with TRBD1. Germline-derived CDR1 and CDR2 are DFQATT and SNEGSKA (reference sequence). The CDR3 spans 14 residues. The J segment lost 7 bases and the V segment lost 1 base, leaving 4 bases of the junction unmatched.

This clonotype was seen more than once but under ten times. V gene TRBV20-1 combines with J gene TRBJ2-1; D may be TRBD2 (6 bases). The CDR3 totals 14 residues. Germline V lookup: CDR1 DFQATT, CDR2 SNEGSKA (reference sequence). Trimming shortened V by 3 bases and J by 5 bases, and 14 bases separated the two germline ends. The CDR3 loop reads CSARKWGVHNEQFF. CDR3 nucleotide sequence: TGCAGTGCTAGGAAGTGGGGGGTGCACAATGAGCAGTTCTTC.

This clonotype was counted only a few times. This sequence joins TRBV12-3 or TRBV12-4 and TRBJ2-2, with D perhaps given as TRBD1 or TRBD2 (5 bases each). There are 13 residues in the CDR3. Trimming shortened V by 6 bases and J by 4 bases, and 9 bases separated the two germline ends. The CDR3 DNA follows: TGTGCCAGCAGAGGGACCTCCACCGGGGAGCTGTTTTTT. Its protein product is CASRGTSTGELFF.